This is a list of T cell receptor beta chains from one sample in a study of CD8 T cells in Susac syndrome. MiXCR, run by TCRdb on the immunoSEQ multiplex PCR reads, gives a single entry per CDR3 protein. The sample shows roughly 200,000 distinct CDR3 sequences, around 93% of them seen only once. Sequencing was done on a sample of CD4+ T cells from PBMCs. These receptor sequences come from a human donor with multiple sclerosis. Each CDR3 is given with its conserved first and last residue. The D gene is left open where the match is weak. Rows may omit the clone size; those that give it use once, few, many or a size class.

V gene: TRBV29-1
clone size: .
D gene: .
J gene: TRBJ2-4
CDR3 DNA: TGCAGCGCGGGCGTCCGGGCCCCAGGGAACATTCAGTACTTC
CDR3 protein: CSAGVRAPGNIQYF

V gene: TRBV4-1
clone size: .
D gene: .
J gene: TRBJ1-2
CDR3 DNA: TGCGCCAGCAGCCATGGGGAAAACTATGGCTACACCTTC
CDR3 protein: CASSHGENYGYTF

V gene: TRBV3-1
clone size: .
D gene: .
J gene: TRBJ2-7
CDR3 DNA: TGTGCCAGCAGCCAAGATGGAGGGCAGGGGTGGTTCGAGCAGTACTTC
CDR3 protein: CASSQDGGQGWFEQYF

V gene: TRBV23-1
clone size: .
D gene: TRBD1
J gene: TRBJ2-1
CDR3 DNA: TGCGCCAAATACAGGGGCATCAATGAGCAGTTCTTC
CDR3 protein: CAKYRGINEQFF

V gene: TRBV20-1
clone size: .
D gene: .
J gene: TRBJ2-7
CDR3 DNA: TGCAGTGCCAGCCGGGGGTCCAGCTCCTACGAGCAGTGCTTC
CDR3 protein: CSASRGSSSYEQCF

V gene: TRBV6-1
clone size: .
D gene: TRBD1
J gene: TRBJ1-2
CDR3 DNA: TGTGCCAGCAGTGAACGGACAGGCGGCACCTATGGCTACACCTTC
CDR3 protein: CASSERTGGTYGYTF

V gene: TRBV13
clone size: .
D gene: .
J gene: TRBJ2-5
CDR3 DNA: TGTGCCAGCAGCCCCGGACGGGGGCGCCAAGAGACCCAGTACTTC
CDR3 protein: CASSPGRGRQETQYF

V gene: TRBV5-4
clone size: .
D gene: .
J gene: TRBJ1-1
CDR3 DNA: TGTGCCAGCAGCTTTGGGCTAATGAACACTGAAGCTTTCTTT
CDR3 protein: CASSFGLMNTEAFF

V gene: TRBV12-3/TRBV12-4
clone size: once
D gene: .
J gene: TRBJ2-1
CDR3 DNA: TGTGCCAGCAGTTACCCAGGCCACAATGAGCAGTTCTTC
CDR3 protein: CASSYPGHNEQFF

V gene: TRBV30
clone size: once
D gene: .
J gene: TRBJ1-5
CDR3 DNA: TGTGCCTGGAAGAAAGCAGGGAACCAGCCCCAGCATTTT
CDR3 protein: CAWKKAGNQPQHF

V gene: TRBV30
clone size: .
D gene: .
J gene: TRBJ1-1
CDR3 DNA: TGTGCCTGGACCCAGGTCACTGAAGCTTTCTTT
CDR3 protein: CAWTQVTEAFF

V gene: TRBV29-1
clone size: .
D gene: .
J gene: TRBJ2-3
CDR3 DNA: TGCAGCGTTGTGGGGGGCCGGGTAGATACGCAGTATTTT
CDR3 protein: CSVVGGRVDTQYF

V gene: TRBV5-1
clone size: .
D gene: .
J gene: TRBJ2-3
CDR3 DNA: TGCGCCAGCAGCTTGAGAGACCCTAGCACAGATACGCAGTATTTT
CDR3 protein: CASSLRDPSTDTQYF

V gene: TRBV3-1
clone size: .
D gene: .
J gene: TRBJ1-5
CDR3 DNA: TGTGCCAGCAGCCCCAGGAGGGGGGCCGGGCAGCCCCAGCATTTT
CDR3 protein: CASSPRRGAGQPQHF

V gene: TRBV7-8
clone size: few
D gene: TRBD2
J gene: TRBJ2-7
CDR3 DNA: TGTGCCAGCAGCCCTAGCAGCGGGGCATACGAGCAGTACTTC
CDR3 protein: CASSPSSGAYEQYF

V gene: TRBV3-1
clone size: .
D gene: .
J gene: TRBJ1-3
CDR3 DNA: TGTGCCAGCAGCCAAGATCAGACCACGTCTGGAAACACCATATATTTT
CDR3 protein: CASSQDQTTSGNTIYF

V gene: TRBV2
clone size: once
D gene: .
J gene: TRBJ2-5
CDR3 DNA: TGTGCCAGCAGTCCTCGGGACCCAGAGTACTTC
CDR3 protein: CASSPRDPEYF

V gene: TRBV18
clone size: once
D gene: TRBD1
J gene: TRBJ1-2
CDR3 DNA: TGTGCCAGCTCACCAAACAAAGTGGCAGGGGGCACCTATGGCTACACCTTC
CDR3 protein: CASSPNKVAGGTYGYTF

V gene: TRBV5-1
clone size: .
D gene: TRBD2
J gene: TRBJ2-5
CDR3 DNA: TGCGCCAGCAGCTCCGCAACTAGCGGGGGGCAAGAGACCCAGTACTTC
CDR3 protein: CASSSATSGGQETQYF

V gene: TRBV5-4
clone size: .
D gene: .
J gene: TRBJ1-3
CDR3 DNA: TGTGCCAGCAGCCAGGCAGGGGAGAACACCATATATTTT
CDR3 protein: CASSQAGENTIYF

V gene: TRBV29-1
clone size: .
D gene: .
J gene: TRBJ1-1
CDR3 DNA: TGCAGCGTTGCCTCGGGACTCATGAACACTGAAGCTTTCTTT
CDR3 protein: CSVASGLMNTEAFF

V gene: TRBV3-1
clone size: .
D gene: .
J gene: TRBJ2-1
CDR3 DNA: TGTGCCAGCAGCCACGGCTCGTTGGGAGAGCAGTTCTTC
CDR3 protein: CASSHGSLGEQFF